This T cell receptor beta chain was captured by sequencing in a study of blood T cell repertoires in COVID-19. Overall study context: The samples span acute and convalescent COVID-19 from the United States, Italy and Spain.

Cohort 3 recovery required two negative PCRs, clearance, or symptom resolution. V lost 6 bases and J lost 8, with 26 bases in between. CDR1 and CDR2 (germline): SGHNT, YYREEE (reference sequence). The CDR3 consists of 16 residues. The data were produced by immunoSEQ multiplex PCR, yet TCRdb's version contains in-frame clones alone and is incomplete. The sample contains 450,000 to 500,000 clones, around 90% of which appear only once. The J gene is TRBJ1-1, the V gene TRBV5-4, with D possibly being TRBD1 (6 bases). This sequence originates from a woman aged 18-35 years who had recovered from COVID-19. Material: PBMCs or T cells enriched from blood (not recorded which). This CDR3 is CASINLWEGGTEEAFF. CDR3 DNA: TGTGCCAGCATTAACCTTTGGGAGGGGGGAACGGAGGAAGCTTTCTTT.